The 14 T cell receptor beta chains below were found in one sample sequenced in a study of tumor-infiltrating lymphocytes in oesophageal squamous cell carcinoma. TCRdb reprocessed the PCR reads with MiXCR, giving one entry per CDR3 protein. The table records about 12,000 distinct CDR3 sequences, around 54% of them present only once. Material: esophageal tumor tissue. These receptors were collected from a female donor with esophageal squamous cell carcinoma.

The rearrangement uses TRBV12-3 or TRBV12-4 and TRBJ1-5, with D unresolved. V was pared by 3 bases and J by 5 bases, with 20 bases between. The CDR3 is made up of 17 amino acids. The CDR3 region is CASSFSMWRVGDQPQHF. CDR3 in DNA: TGTGCCAGCAGTTTTAGCATGTGGCGGGTGGGCGATCAGCCCCAGCATTTT.

The chain carries TRBV28 and TRBJ2-5; 12 positions match TRBD2. The DNA end lines up better with TRBJ2-1; the J call may be wrong. CDR1 MDHEN and CDR2 SYDVKM come from the germline V gene. The CDR3 sequence is 17 residues long. This CDR3 reads CASSTLAGGPGYNEQFF. CDR3 in DNA: TGTGCCAGCAGTACCCTAGCGGGAGGGCCGGGCTACAATGAGCAGTTCTTC.

Turning to this clonotype: Lacking the conserved final phenylalanine or tryptophan, this CDR3 likely reflects a read error. No DNA is shown, since the ends of the CDR3 on it are uncertain; the CDR3 is the one TCRdb lists. The chain recombines TRBV2 with TRBJ2-4; whether TRBD1, the table's D call, matches the DNA was not checked. Germline V lookup: CDR1 SNHLY, CDR2 FYNNEI. Including both end residues, the CDR3 is 18 amino acids long. The CDR3: CASRKDRGALRNGYTFGP.

In this sample, this clonotype turned up a few times. V gene TRBV6-1 combines with J gene TRBJ2-3; 8 nucleotides agree with TRBD1. V shed 0 bases and J 5 bases; nucleotides not matched to a gene: 7. Germline CDR1 MNHNS, CDR2 SASEGT. The CDR3 consists of 16 residues. This chain's CDR3 is CASSEAVDRAVDTQYF. CDR3 DNA sequence: TGTGCCAGCAGTGAAGCTGTGGACAGGGCGGTAGATACGCAGTATTTT.

The chain carries TRBV5-4 and TRBJ2-3; 7 nucleotides agree with TRBD1. The J call could be wrong; TRBJ2-7 is a better fit for the DNA end. Germline V lookup: CDR1 SGHNT, CDR2 YYREEE (reference sequence). This CDR3 has 14 amino acids. The CDR3 sequence is CASSRDGGTDTQYF. The CDR3 nucleotides read TGTGCCAGCAGCCGGGACGGTGGGACAGATACGCAGTACTTC.

This clonotype was recorded at least ten times. This chain joins TRBV7-8 and TRBJ2-3; no clear D gene. V was trimmed by 4 bases and J by 2 bases, leaving 19 bases between them. Germline-derived CDR1 and CDR2 are SGHVS and FQNEAQ. The length of the CDR3 is 17 residues. The CDR3 spells CASSSRAFARSTDTQYF. The DNA for the CDR3 is TGTGCCAGCAGCTCCCGGGCATTCGCGCGGTCCACAGATACGCAGTATTTT.

As DNA, the CDR3 is TGTGCCAGCAGCTTAACCGGGACAGCGAACACCTACGAGCAGTACTTC. Its protein product is CASSLTGTANTYEQYF. The chain joins TRBV7-8 to TRBJ2-5, with 7 bases identical to TRBD1. The better agreement between TRBJ2-7 and the DNA end casts doubt on the J call. Germline CDR1 is SGHVS and CDR2 is FQNEAQ. There are 16 residues in the CDR3.

The J gene is TRBJ2-3, the V gene TRBV5-1; D is undetermined. The V and J ends lost 1 base and 4 bases respectively, with 4 bases between them. The CDR3 runs to 12 residues. Germline V gene lookup returns CDR1 SGHRS and CDR2 YFSETQ. CDR3 bases: TGCGCCAGCAGCTTGATCCCAGATACGCAGTATTTT. Translating gives CASSLIPDTQYF.

The chain uses TRBV7-2 and TRBJ2-3, with a weak D call TRBD2 (5 bases). Germline loops: CDR1 SGHTA, CDR2 FQGNSA. This CDR3 has 17 amino acids. The V end lost 0 bases, the J end lost 1 base, and 14 bases lay between the germline ends. CDR3 sequence (DNA): TGTGCCAGCAGCTTAGCCGTAGCAGGAGCGGGCACAGATACGCAGTATTTT. This gives the protein CASSLAVAGAGTDTQYF.

The chain is built from TRBV11-2 and TRBJ2-3; possible D gene TRBD1, 6 bases. Between the trimmed V and J ends, which lost 4 bases and 2 bases, there was a span of 10 bases. The germline V gene encodes CDR1 SGHAT and CDR2 FQNNGV. This CDR3 region has 14 residues. CDR3 coding DNA: TGTGCCAGCAGCTCCAACAGGGACACAGATACGCAGTATTTT. Its translation is CASSSNRDTDTQYF.

This clonotype was observed at least ten times. V is TRBV6-1 and J is TRBJ2-7; 8 nucleotides agree with TRBD2. The trim removed 3 bases at V and 4 bases at J, leaving 11 bases unmatched. This CDR3 is built from 16 residues. Looked up from germline, CDR1 is MNHNS and CDR2 is SASEGT. This CDR3 is CASSDASGGRPYEQYF. As DNA, the CDR3 is TGTGCCAGCAGTGATGCCAGCGGGGGCCGTCCATACGAGCAGTACTTC.

The chain has TRBV12-3 or TRBV12-4 and TRBJ1-1; possibly TRBD1 for D (5 bases). Trimming removed 0 bases at V and 3 bases at J, with 5 bases between. The CDR3 runs 13 residues. CDR3 loop: CASSLAGDTEAFF. The CDR3 DNA is TGTGCCAGCAGTTTAGCAGGGGACACTGAAGCTTTCTTT.

The chain carries TRBV7-2 and TRBJ2-7; the match to TRBD2 covers 9 bases. The CDR3 spans 15 residues. CDR1 and CDR2 from the germline V gene are SGHTA and FQGNSA. V dropped 4 bases and J dropped 1; count of bases not matched to a gene: 5. CDR3 sequence: CASSCRTSVSYEQYF. CDR3 DNA: TGTGCCAGCAGCTGTCGGACTAGCGTGTCCTACGAGCAGTACTTC.

The chain couples TRBV10-3 to TRBJ2-6; unclear D gene. The CDR3 has 15 amino acids. The V end was cut by 2 bases, the J end by 7 bases, with 12 bases between. The V gene's germline CDR1 is ENHRY and CDR2 SYGVKD. DNA of the CDR3: TGTGCCATCAGTGAGAAGGGTGGTATAGCCAACGTCCTGACTTTC. Translation gives CAISEKGGIANVLTF.